The TCR beta chain under discussion was sequenced for a study of blood T cell repertoires in COVID-19. Study in general: T cells, B-cell-depleted T cells, or PBMCs supplied cDNA or gDNA.

In the authors' methods: Quantification of nucleated cells was approximated via reference gene primer amplification. Repertoires were generated with immunoSEQ multiplex PCR, while TCRdb's copy carries only in-frame clones and drops some. From that table come the V and J calls and clone size; the DNA was used to work out D and trimming. The sample shows approximately 170,000 clones, roughly four fifths of them seen only once. The CDR3 extends over 16 amino acids. The germline V gene encodes CDR1 MDHEN and CDR2 SYDVKM. Trimming cost V 7 bases and J 1 base; bases outside gene matches: 6. Material: peripheral blood. This chain joins TRBV28 and TRBJ2-1, with 11 bases that match TRBD2. This sequence was found in a man between 65 and 85 years old with active or convalescent COVID-19. The CDR3 loop is CASIGPSGRSYNEQFF. The CDR3 DNA is TGTGCCAGCATCGGCCCTAGCGGGAGGTCCTACAATGAGCAGTTCTTC.